Listed below are T cell receptor beta chains from one sample, sequenced in a study of early T cells in non-severe SARS-CoV-2 infection. TCRdb itself ran the 5' RACE reads through MiXCR, one entry per CDR3 protein. The sample consists of some 64,000 distinct CDR3 sequences, over 20% of them appearing once. The specimen comprised whole blood, sampled at baseline. These receptors all come from an adult who was a healthcare worker with PCR-confirmed SARS-CoV-2 infection or an uninfected control (not recorded which). Both conserved end residues are part of each CDR3. D genes are given only for firm matches. Clone size is not always given. Where it is, it says once, few, many or a class for expanded clones.

>NA|few|TRBV7-2|TRBJ1-1
CASSLIRDATEAFF
TGTGCCAGCAGCTTAATCCGGGACGCCACTGAAGCTTTCTTT
>TRBD1|NA|TRBV11-2|TRBJ2-5
CASSLDGRGKTQYF
TGTGCCAGCAGCTTAGATGGCAGGGGGAAGACCCAGTACTTC
>TRBD1|NA|TRBV11-2|TRBJ2-1
CASSLRTGIHEQFF
TGTGCCAGCAGCCTGCGGACAGGGATCCATGAGCAGTTCTTC
>NA|NA|TRBV6-1|TRBJ2-5
CASSEGAPLTAQYF
TGTGCCAGCAGTGAAGGAGCGCCCCTAACAGCCCAGTACTTC
>NA|NA|TRBV29-1|TRBJ2-5
CSVEDGINEPQYF
TGCAGCGTTGAAGATGGGATCAACGAGCCCCAGTACTTC
>NA|few|TRBV4-1|TRBJ2-1
CASSRLAGNEQFF
TGCGCCAGCAGCCGCCTAGCCGGGAATGAGCAGTTCTTC
>TRBD2|few|TRBV7-3|TRBJ2-1
CASSKPGLAPGNEQFF
TGTGCCAGCAGCAAACCGGGACTAGCCCCCGGTAATGAGCAGTTCTTC
>NA|NA|TRBV7-2|TRBJ2-3
CASSFTGLEQYF
TGTGCCAGCAGCTTTACTGGGCTAGAGCAGTATTTT
>NA|few|TRBV5-6|TRBJ2-5
CASSPSARETQYF
TGTGCCAGCAGCCCCTCAGCTAGGGAGACCCAGTACTTC
>NA|few|TRBV3-1|TRBJ2-6
CASSQVPPISAGANVLTF
TGTGCCAGCAGCCAAGTCCCTCCAATCTCCGCTGGGGCCAACGTCCTGACTTTC
>NA|NA|TRBV5-6|TRBJ2-1
CASSWGTAYNEQFF
TGTGCCAGCAGCTGGGGGACGGCCTACAATGAGCAGTTCTTC
>NA|few|TRBV11-2|TRBJ1-4
CASSPGGGATNEKLFF
TGTGCCAGCAGCCCAGGCGGGGGAGCAACTAATGAAAAACTGTTTTTT
>TRBD1|NA|TRBV19|TRBJ2-4
CASSDRDSLHIQYF
TGTGCCAGTAGTGACCGGGACAGCCTTCACATTCAGTACTTC
>NA|few|TRBV5-1|TRBJ2-4
CASSPQGRNIQYF
TGCGCCAGCAGCCCGCAGGGTCGAAACATTCAGTACTTC
>NA|many|TRBV12-3/TRBV12-4|TRBJ2-1
CASSFEGRTYNEQFF
TGTGCCAGCAGTTTTGAGGGCAGGACCTACAATGAGCAGTTCTTC
>NA|few|TRBV30|TRBJ2-7
CAWKVMESSYEQYF
TGTGCCTGGAAGGTGATGGAAAGCTCCTACGAGCAGTACTTC
>NA|few|TRBV12-5|TRBJ2-1
CASAGPYRRDEQFF
TGTGCTAGTGCGGGCCCCTACAGACGGGATGAGCAGTTCTTC
>NA|NA|TRBV12-3/TRBV12-4|TRBJ1-1
CASSRGPRTEAFF
TGTGCCAGCAGTAGGGGACCCCGCACTGAAGCTTTCTTT
>TRBD1|NA|TRBV4-1|TRBJ1-5
CASSQDQRQGRGGNQPQHF
TGCGCCAGCAGCCAAGATCAGCGACAGGGGCGGGGAGGCAATCAGCCCCAGCATTTT
>TRBD2|many|TRBV12-3/TRBV12-4|TRBJ2-3
CASRRLARGYTQYF
TGTGCCAGCAGACGACTAGCGCGGGGGTATACGCAGTATTTT
>NA|few|TRBV12-3/TRBV12-4|TRBJ1-1
CASSLSRGAITEAFF
TGTGCCAGCAGTTTATCGCGGGGGGCGATCACTGAAGCTTTCTTT
>NA|many|TRBV12-3/TRBV12-4|TRBJ1-2
CASSLDGTNYGYTF
TGTGCCAGCAGTCTTGACGGGACCAACTATGGCTACACCTTC
>NA|NA|TRBV7-3|TRBJ2-3
CASSSPEGPDTQYF
TGTGCCAGCAGCTCTCCGGAGGGGCCAGATACGCAGTATTTT
>TRBD1|few|TRBV27|TRBJ2-1
CASSFRQGAYNEQFF
TGTGCCAGCAGTTTTCGACAGGGGGCCTACAATGAGCAGTTCTTC
>NA|few|TRBV28|TRBJ2-7
CAVLQGRNYEQYF
TGTGCCGTACTCCAGGGAAGGAACTACGAGCAGTACTTC
>NA|NA|TRBV5-1|TRBJ2-7
CASSSQYEQYF
TGCGCCAGCAGCTCGCAATACGAGCAGTACTTC
>NA|few|TRBV2|TRBJ1-1
CASSPLQRSEAFF
TGTGCCAGCAGTCCCCTACAGAGATCTGAAGCTTTCTTT
>NA|few|TRBV6-5|TRBJ2-3
CASSYLRGDTQYF
TGTGCCAGCAGTTACCTCCGGGGTGATACGCAGTATTTT
>NA|NA|TRBV4-1|TRBJ2-1
CASSQDGGLYNEQFF
TGCGCCAGCAGCCAAGACGGGGGCTTATACAATGAGCAGTTCTTC
>TRBD2|few|TRBV20-1|TRBJ2-3
CSARDLGLAGGPGTDTQYF
TGCAGTGCTAGAGATCTTGGTCTAGCGGGGGGGCCGGGCACAGATACGCAGTATTTT
>NA|few|TRBV2|TRBJ2-2
CASSGPGTNTGELFF
TGTGCCAGCAGTGGGCCAGGCACGAACACCGGGGAGCTGTTTTTT
>NA|few|TRBV12-3/TRBV12-4|TRBJ1-6
CASSPGYVSPLHF
TGTGCCAGCAGTCCCGGATACGTCTCACCCCTCCACTTT
>NA|NA|TRBV20-1|TRBJ1-1
CSASRQLRMNTEAFF
TGCAGTGCGAGCCGACAGTTAAGGATGAACACTGAAGCTTTCTTT
>TRBD2|few|TRBV7-6|TRBJ2-1
CASSLRAGSAYNEQFF
TGTGCCAGCAGCCTCAGAGCGGGGTCTGCCTACAATGAGCAGTTCTTC
>TRBD2|NA|TRBV7-9|TRBJ2-7
CASSGGLAHEQYF
TGTGCCAGCAGCGGGGGACTAGCCCACGAGCAGTACTTC
>TRBD1|few|TRBV19|TRBJ2-2
CASSILGTGGIIGGELFF
TGTGCCAGTAGTATCTTGGGGACAGGGGGAATCATCGGCGGGGAGCTGTTTTTT
>TRBD1|NA|TRBV7-9|TRBJ2-7
CASSVQGNHEQYF
TGTGCCAGCAGCGTACAGGGGAACCACGAGCAGTACTTC
>NA|many|TRBV25-1|TRBJ2-4
CASSEYGAKNIQYF
TGTGCCAGCAGTGAATATGGAGCCAAAAACATTCAGTACTTC
>NA|few|TRBV18|TRBJ1-1
CASSPLPGDYRTEAFF
TGTGCCAGCTCACCTCTCCCAGGGGATTATAGAACTGAAGCTTTCTTT
>NA|NA|TRBV20-1|TRBJ2-7
CSARAWDRYEQYF
TGCAGTGCTAGAGCCTGGGACCGCTACGAGCAGTACTTC
>TRBD1|few|TRBV7-6|TRBJ1-1
CASNSLSRDRGTEAFF
TGTGCCAGCAACTCCTTGTCCCGGGACAGGGGCACTGAAGCTTTCTTT
>TRBD2|NA|TRBV14|TRBJ2-1
CASSQGLAASNEQFF
TGTGCCAGCAGCCAAGGACTAGCGGCTTCCAATGAGCAGTTCTTC
>NA|NA|TRBV5-1|TRBJ2-7
CASSGIQGRETSYEQYF
TGCGCCAGCAGCGGAATCCAGGGGCGGGAAACATCCTACGAGCAGTACTTC
>NA|few|TRBV5-1|TRBJ1-2
CASSLGPQEYGYTF
TGCGCCAGCAGCTTAGGACCGCAGGAATATGGCTACACCTTC